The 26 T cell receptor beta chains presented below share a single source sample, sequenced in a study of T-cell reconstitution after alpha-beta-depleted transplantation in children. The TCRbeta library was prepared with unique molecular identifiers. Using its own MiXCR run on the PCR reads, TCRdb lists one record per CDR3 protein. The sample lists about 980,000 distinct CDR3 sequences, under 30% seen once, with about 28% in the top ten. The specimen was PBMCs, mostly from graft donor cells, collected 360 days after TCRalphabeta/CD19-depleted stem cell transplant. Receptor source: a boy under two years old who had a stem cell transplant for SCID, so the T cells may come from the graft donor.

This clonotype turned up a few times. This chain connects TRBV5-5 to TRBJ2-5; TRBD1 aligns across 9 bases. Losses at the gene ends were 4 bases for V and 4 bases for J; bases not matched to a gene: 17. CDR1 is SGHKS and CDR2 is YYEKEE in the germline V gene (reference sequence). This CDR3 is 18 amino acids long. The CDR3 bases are TGTGCCAGCAGCGCGGGGACAGGGAAGTGGATCGGTGGAGAGACCCAGTACTTC. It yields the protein CASSAGTGKWIGGETQYF.

The CDR3 loop reads CASSQDWGLNTEAFF. CDR3 DNA sequence: TGCGCCAGCAGCCAAGATTGGGGTCTTAACACTGAAGCTTTCTTT. The rearrangement uses TRBV4-1 and TRBJ1-1, with D unclear. Trimming removed 0 bases at V and 2 bases at J, with 10 bases between. Germline V gene sequence: CDR1 MGHRA, CDR2 YSYEKL. The CDR3 is 15 residues long.

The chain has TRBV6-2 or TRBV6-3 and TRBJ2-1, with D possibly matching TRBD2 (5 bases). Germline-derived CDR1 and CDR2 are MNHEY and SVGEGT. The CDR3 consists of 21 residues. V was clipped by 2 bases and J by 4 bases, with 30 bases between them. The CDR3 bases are TGTGCCAGCAGTTACCTGTTGTCGAACAGTATTTATGTCCTAGCATACAATGAGCAGTTCTTC. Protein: CASSYLLSNSIYVLAYNEQFF.

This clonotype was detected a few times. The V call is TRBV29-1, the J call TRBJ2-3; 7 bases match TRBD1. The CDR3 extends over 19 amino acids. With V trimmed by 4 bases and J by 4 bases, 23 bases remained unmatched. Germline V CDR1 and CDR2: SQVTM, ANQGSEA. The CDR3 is CSVVQGRDSNRPWADTQYF. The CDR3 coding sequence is TGCAGCGTTGTCCAAGGCCGGGACAGTAACCGACCGTGGGCAGATACGCAGTATTTT.

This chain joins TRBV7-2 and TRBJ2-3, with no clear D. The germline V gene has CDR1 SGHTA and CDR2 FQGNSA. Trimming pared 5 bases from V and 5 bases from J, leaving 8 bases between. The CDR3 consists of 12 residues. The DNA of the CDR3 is TGTGCCAGCAGCCAGTACGGAGATACGCAGTATTTT. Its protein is CASSQYGDTQYF.

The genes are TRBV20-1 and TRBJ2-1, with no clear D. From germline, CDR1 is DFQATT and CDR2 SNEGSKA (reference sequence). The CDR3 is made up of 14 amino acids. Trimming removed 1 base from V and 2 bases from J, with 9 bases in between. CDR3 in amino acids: CSARVPKAYNEQFF. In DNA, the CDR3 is TGCAGTGCTAGAGTACCGAAGGCCTACAATGAGCAGTTCTTC.

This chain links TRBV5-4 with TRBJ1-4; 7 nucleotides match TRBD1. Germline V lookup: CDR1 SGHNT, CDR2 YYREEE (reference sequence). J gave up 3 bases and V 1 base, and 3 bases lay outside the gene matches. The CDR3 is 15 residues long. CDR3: CASSLRGLANEKLFF. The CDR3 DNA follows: TGTGCCAGCAGCTTGAGGGGGCTGGCTAATGAAAAACTGTTTTTT.

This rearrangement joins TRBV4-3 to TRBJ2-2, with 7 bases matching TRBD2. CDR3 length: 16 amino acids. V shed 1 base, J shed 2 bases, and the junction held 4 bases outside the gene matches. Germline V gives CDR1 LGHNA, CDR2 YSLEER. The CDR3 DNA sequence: TGCGCCAGCAGCCAAGGCGGGGGAGTAAACACCGGGGAGCTGTTTTTT. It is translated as CASSQGGGVNTGELFF.

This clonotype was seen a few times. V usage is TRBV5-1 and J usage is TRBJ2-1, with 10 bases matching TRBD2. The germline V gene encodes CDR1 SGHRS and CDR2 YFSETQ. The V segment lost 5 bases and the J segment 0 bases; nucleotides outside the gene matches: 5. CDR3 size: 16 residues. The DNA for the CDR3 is TGCGCCAGCAGACCTAGCGGGGGCCGCTCCTACAATGAGCAGTTCTTC. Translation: CASRPSGGRSYNEQFF.

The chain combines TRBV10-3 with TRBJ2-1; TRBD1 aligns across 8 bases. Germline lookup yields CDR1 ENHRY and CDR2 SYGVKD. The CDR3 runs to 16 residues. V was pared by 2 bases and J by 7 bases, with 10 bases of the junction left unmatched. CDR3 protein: CAISEPPRTGTNEQFF. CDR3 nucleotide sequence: TGTGCCATCAGTGAGCCCCCCCGGACAGGGACGAATGAGCAGTTCTTC.

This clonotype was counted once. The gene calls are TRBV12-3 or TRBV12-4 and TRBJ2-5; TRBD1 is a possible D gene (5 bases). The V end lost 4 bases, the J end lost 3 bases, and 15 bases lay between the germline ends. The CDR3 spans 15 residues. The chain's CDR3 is CASSYPMGREETQYF. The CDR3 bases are TGTGCCAGCAGTTACCCTATGGGGCGAGAAGAGACCCAGTACTTC.

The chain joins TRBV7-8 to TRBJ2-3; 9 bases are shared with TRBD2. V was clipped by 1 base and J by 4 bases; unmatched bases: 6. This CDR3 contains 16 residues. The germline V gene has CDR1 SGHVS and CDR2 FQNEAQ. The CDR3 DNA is TGTGCCAGCAGCTTAGGGCTAGCGGGGATAGCAGATACGCAGTATTTT. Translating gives CASSLGLAGIADTQYF.

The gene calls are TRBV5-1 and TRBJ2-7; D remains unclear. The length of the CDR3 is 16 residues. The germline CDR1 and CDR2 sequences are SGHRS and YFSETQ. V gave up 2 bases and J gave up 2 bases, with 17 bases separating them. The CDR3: CASSFRSGGSTYEQYF. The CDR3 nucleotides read TGCGCCAGCAGCTTTAGGTCGGGCGGCAGTACCTACGAGCAGTACTTC.

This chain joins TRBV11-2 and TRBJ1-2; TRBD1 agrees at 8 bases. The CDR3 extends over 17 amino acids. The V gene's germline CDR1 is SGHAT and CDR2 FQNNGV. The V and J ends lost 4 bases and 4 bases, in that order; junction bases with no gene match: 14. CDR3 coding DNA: TGTGCCAGCAGCTCTCCGCTTGGGGCAGGGGGCACCTATGGCTACACCTTC. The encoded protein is CASSSPLGAGGTYGYTF. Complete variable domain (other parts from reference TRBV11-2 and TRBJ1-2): EAGVAQSPRYKIIEKRQSVAFWCNPISGHATLYWYQQILGQGPKLLIQFQNNGVVDDSQLPKDRFSAERLKGVDSTLKIQPAKLEDSAVYLCASSSPLGAGGTYGYTFGSGTRLTVV.

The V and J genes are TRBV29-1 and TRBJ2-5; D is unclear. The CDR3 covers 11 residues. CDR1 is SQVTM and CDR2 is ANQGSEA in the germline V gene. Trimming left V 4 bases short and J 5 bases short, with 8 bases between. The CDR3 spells CSVAVRETQYF. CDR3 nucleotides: TGCAGCGTTGCCGTGAGGGAGACCCAGTACTTC. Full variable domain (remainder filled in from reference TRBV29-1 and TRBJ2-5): SAVISQKPSRDICQRGTSLTIQCQVDSQVTMMFWYRQQPGQSLTLIATANQGSEATYESGFVIDKFPISRPNLTFSTLTVSNMSPEDSSIYLCSVAVRETQYFGPGTRLLVL.

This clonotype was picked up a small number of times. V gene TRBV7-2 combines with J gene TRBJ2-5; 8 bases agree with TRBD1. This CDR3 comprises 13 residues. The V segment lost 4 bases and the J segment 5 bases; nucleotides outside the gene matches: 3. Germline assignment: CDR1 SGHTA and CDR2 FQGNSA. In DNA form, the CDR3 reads TGTGCCAGCAGCTCGGACAGGGTTGAGACCCAGTACTTC. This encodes CASSSDRVETQYF.

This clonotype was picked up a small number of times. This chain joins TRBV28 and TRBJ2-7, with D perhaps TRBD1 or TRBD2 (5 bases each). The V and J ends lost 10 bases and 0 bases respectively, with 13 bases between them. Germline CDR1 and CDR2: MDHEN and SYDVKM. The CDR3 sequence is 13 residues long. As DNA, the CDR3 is TGTGCCACCCTCCGGGGCCCCTCCTACGAGCAGTACTTC. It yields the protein CATLRGPSYEQYF.

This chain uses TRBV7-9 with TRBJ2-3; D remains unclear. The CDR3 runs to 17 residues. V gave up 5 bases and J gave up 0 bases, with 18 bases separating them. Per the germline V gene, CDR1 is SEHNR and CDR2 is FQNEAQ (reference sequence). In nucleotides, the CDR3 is TGTGCCAGCAGCCCTCCCCGCCCAGAGCCTAGCACAGATACGCAGTATTTT. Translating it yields CASSPPRPEPSTDTQYF.

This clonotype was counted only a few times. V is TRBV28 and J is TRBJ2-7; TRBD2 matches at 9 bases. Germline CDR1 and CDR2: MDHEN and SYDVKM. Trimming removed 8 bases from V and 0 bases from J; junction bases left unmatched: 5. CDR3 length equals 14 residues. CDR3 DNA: TGTGCCAGCCGGAAGCGGGGGGTCTCCTACGAGCAGTACTTC. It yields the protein CASRKRGVSYEQYF.

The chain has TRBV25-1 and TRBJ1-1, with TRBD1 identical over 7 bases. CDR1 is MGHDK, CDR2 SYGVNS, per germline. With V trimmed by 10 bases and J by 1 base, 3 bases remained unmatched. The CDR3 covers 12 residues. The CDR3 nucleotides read TGTGCCACCCGACAGGGGAACACTGAAGCTTTCTTT. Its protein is CATRQGNTEAFF. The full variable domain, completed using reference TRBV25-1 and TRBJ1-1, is EADIYQTPRYLVIGTGKKITLECSQTMGHDKMYWYQQDPGMELHLIHYSYGVNSTEKGDLSSESTVSRIRTEHFPLTLESARPSHTSQYLCATRQGNTEAFFGQGTRLTVV.

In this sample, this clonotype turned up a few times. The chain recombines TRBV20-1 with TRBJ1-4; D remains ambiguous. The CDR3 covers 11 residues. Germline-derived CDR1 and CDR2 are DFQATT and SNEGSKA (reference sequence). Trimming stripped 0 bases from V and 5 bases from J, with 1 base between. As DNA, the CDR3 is TGCAGTGCTAGAGAGAATGAAAAACTGTTTTTT. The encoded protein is CSARENEKLFF.

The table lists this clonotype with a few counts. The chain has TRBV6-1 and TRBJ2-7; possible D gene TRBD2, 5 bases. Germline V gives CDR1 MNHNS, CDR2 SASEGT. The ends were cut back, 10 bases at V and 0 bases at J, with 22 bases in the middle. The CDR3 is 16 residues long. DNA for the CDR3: TGTGCCACCGAAGGGTTGGAGGAAACCAGCTCCTACGAGCAGTACTTC. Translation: CATEGLEETSSYEQYF.

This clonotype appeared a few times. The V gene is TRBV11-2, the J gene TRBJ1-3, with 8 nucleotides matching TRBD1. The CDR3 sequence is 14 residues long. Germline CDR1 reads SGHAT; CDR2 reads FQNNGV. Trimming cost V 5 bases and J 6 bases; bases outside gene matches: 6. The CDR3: CASSQDRGENTIYF. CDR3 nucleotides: TGTGCCAGCAGCCAAGACAGGGGAGAAAACACCATATATTTT.

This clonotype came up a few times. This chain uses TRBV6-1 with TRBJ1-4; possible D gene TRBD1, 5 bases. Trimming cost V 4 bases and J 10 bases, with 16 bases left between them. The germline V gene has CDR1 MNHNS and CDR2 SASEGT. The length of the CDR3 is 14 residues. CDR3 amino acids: CASSAGTSGVKLFF. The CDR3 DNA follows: TGTGCCAGCAGTGCCGGGACGTCCGGAGTAAAACTGTTTTTT.

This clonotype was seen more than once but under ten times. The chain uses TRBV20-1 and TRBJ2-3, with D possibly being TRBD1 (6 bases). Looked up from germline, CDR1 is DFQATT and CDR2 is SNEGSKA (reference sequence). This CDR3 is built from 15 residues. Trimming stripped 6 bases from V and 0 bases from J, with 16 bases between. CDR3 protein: CSAHAGRGSTDTQYF. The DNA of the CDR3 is TGCAGTGCCCATGCGGGCAGGGGAAGCACAGATACGCAGTATTTT.

This CDR3 reads CASSLMGRGSETQYF. The CDR3 coding sequence is TGTGCCAGCAGCTTAATGGGCAGAGGGTCAGAGACCCAGTACTTC. The rearrangement links TRBV7-3 to TRBJ2-5; tentatively, D is TRBD2 (5 bases). CDR1 is SGHTA, CDR2 FQGTGA, per germline. Trimming took 1 base from V and 4 from J, leaving 13 bases between them. The CDR3 consists of 15 residues.